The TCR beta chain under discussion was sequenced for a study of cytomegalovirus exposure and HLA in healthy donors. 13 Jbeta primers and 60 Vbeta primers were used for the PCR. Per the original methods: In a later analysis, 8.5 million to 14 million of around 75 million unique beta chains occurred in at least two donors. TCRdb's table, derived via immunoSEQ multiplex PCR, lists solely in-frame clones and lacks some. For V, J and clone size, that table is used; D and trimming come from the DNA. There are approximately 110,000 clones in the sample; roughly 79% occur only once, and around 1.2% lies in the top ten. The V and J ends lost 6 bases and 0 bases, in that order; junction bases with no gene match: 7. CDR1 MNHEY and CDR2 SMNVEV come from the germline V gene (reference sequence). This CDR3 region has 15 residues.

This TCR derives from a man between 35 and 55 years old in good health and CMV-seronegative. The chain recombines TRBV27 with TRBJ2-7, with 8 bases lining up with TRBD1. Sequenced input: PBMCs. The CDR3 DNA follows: TGTGCCAGCAGCAGACAGGGGCTATCCTCCTACGAGCAGTACTTC. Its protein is CASSRQGLSSYEQYF.